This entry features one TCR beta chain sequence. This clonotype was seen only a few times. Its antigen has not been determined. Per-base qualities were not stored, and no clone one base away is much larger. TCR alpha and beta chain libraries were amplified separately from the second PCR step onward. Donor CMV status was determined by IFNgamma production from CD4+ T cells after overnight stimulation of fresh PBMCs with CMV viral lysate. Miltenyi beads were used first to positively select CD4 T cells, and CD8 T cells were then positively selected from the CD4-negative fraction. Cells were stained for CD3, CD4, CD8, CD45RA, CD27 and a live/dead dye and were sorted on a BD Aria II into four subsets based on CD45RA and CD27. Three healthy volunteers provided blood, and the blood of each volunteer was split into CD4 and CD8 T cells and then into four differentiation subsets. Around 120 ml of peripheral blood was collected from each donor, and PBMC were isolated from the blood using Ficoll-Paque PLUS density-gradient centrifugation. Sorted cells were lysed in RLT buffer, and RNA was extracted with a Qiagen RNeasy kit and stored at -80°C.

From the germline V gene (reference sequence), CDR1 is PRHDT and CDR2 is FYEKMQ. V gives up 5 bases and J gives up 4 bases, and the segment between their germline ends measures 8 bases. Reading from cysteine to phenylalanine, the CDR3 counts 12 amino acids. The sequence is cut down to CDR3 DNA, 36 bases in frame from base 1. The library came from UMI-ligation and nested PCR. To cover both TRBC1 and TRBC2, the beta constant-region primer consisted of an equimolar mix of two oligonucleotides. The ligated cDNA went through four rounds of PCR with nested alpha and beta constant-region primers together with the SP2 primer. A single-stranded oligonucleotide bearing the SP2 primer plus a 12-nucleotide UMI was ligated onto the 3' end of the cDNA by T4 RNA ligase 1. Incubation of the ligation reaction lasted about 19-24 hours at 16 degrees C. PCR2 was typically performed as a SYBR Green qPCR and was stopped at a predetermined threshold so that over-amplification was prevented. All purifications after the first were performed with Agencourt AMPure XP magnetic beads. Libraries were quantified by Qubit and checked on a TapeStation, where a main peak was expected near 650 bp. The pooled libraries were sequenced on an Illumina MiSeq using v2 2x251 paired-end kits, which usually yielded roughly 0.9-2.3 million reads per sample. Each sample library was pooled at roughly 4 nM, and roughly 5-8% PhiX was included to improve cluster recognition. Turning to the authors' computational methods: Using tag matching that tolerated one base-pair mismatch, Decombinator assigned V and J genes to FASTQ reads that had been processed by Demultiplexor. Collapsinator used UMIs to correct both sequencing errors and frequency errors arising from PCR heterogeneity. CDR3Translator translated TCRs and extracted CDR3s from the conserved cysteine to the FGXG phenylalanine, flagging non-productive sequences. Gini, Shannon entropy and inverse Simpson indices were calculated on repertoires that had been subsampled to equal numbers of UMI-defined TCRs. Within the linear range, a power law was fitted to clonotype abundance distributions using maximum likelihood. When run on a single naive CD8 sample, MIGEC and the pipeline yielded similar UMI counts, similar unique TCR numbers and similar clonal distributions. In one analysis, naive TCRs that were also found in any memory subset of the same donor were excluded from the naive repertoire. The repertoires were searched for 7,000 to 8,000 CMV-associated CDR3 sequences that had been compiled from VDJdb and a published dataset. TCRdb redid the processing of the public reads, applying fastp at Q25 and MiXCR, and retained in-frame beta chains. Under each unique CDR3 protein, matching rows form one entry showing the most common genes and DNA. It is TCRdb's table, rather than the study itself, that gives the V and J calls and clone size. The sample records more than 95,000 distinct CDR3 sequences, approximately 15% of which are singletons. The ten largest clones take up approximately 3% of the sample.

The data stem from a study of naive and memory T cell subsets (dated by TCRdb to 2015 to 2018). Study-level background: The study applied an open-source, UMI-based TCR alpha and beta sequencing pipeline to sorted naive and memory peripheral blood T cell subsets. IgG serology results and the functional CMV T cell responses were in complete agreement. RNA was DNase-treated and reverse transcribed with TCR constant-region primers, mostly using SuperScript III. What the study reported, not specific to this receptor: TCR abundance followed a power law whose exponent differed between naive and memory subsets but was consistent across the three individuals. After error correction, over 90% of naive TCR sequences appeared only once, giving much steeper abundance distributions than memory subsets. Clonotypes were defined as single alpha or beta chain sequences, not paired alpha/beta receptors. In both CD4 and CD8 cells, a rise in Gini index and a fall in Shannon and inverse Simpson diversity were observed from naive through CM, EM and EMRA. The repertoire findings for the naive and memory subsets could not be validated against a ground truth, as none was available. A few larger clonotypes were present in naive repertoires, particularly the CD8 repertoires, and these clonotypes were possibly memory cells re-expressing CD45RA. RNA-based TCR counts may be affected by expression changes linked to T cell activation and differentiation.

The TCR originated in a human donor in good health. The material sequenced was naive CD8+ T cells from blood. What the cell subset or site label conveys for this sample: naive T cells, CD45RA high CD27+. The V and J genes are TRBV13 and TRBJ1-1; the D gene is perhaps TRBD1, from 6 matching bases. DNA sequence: TGTGCCAGCAGCGAGGGGGGCACTGAAGCTTTCTTT. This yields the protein CASSEGGTEAFF. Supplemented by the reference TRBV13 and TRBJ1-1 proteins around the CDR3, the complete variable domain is AAGVIQSPRHLIKEKRETATLKCYPIPRHDTVYWYQQGPGQDPQFLISFYEKMQSDKGSIPDRFSAQQFSDYHSELNMSSLELGDSALYFCASSEGGTEAFFGQGTRLTVV.